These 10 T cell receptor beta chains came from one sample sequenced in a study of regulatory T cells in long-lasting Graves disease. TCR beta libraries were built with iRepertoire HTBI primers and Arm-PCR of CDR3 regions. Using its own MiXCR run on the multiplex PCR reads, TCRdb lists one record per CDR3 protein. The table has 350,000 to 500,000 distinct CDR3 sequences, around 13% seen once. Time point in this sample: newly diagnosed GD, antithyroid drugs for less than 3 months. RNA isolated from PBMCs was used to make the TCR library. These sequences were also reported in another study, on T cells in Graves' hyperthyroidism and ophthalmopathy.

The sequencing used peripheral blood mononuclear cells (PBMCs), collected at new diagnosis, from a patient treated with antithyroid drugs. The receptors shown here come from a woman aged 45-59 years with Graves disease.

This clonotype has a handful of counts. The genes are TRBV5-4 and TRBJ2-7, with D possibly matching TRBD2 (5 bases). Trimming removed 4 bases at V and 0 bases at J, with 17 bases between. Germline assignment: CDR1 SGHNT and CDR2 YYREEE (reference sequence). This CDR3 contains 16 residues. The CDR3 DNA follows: TGTGCCAGCAGCCCTTCTGGAGGCGGTCTCTCCTACGAGCAGTACTTC. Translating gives CASSPSGGGLSYEQYF.

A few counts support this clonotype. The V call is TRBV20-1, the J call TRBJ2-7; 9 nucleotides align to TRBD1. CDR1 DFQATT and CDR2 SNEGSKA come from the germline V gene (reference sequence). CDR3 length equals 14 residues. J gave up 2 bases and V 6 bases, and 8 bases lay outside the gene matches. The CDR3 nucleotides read TGCAGTGCCGAACGGACAGGGGCAACCTACGAGCAGTACTTC. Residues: CSAERTGATYEQYF.

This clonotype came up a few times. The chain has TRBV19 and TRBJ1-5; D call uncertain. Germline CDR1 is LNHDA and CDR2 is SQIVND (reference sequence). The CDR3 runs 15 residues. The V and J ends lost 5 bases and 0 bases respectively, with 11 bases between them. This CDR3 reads CASSFWKYSNQPQHF. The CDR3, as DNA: TGTGCCAGTAGTTTCTGGAAGTATAGCAATCAGCCCCAGCATTTT.

Here the CDR3 DNA reads TGTGCCAGCAGTGAAGCGGGACTAGACCCCTACAATGAGCAGTTCTTC. It translates to CASSEAGLDPYNEQFF. The J gene is TRBJ2-1, the V gene TRBV2; 8 bases match TRBD2. Germline loops: CDR1 SNHLY, CDR2 FYNNEI. V shed 0 bases and J 2 bases; nucleotides not matched to a gene: 3. There are 16 residues in the CDR3.

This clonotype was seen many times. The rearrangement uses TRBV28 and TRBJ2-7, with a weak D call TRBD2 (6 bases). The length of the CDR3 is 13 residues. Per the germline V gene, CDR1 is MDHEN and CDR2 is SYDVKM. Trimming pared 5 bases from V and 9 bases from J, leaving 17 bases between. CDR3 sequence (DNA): TGTGCCAGCAGTGGTGGTGGGGACTGGCGGCAGTACTTC. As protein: CASSGGGDWRQYF. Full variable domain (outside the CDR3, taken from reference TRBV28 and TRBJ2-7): DVKVTQSSRYLVKRTGEKVFLECVQDMDHENMFWYRQDPGLGLRLIYFSYDVKMKEKGDIPEGYSVSREKKERFSLILESASTNQTSMYLCASSGGGDWRQYFGPGTRLTVT.

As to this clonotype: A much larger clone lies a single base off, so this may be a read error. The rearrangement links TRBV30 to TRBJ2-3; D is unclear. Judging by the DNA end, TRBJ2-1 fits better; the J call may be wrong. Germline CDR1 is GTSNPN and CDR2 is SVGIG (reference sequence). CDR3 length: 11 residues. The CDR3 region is CAWEWVGEQFF. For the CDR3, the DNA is TGTGCCTGGGAGTGGGTAGGTGAGCAGTTCTTC.

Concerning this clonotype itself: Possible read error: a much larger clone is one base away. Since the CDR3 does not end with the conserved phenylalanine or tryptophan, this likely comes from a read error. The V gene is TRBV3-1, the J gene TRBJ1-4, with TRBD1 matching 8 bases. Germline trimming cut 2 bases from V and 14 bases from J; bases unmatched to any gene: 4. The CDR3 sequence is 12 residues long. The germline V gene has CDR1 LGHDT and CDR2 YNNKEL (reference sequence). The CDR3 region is CASSQRDRMLFS. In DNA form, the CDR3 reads TGTGCCAGCAGCCAAAGGGACAGGATGCTGTTTTCT.

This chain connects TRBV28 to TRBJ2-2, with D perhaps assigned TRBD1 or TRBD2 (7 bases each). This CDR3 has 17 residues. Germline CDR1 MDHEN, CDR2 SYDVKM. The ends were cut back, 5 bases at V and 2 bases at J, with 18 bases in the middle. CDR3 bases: TGTGCCAGCAGTCCTTGGGGGGGGACAGATAACACCGGGGAGCTGTTTTTT. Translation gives CASSPWGGTDNTGELFF.

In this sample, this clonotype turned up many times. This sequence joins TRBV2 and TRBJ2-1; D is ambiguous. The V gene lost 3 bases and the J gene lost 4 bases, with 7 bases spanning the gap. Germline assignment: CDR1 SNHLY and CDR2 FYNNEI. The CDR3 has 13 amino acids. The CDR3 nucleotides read TGTGCCAGCAGTGAGACATGGTACAATGAGCAGTTCTTC. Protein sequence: CASSETWYNEQFF.

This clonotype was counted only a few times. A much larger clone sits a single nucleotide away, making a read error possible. The CDR3 is CASSLGTRNEQFF. The CDR3 DNA follows: TGTGCCAGCAGCTTAGGGACTAGAAATGAGCAGTTCTTC. The genes are TRBV13 and TRBJ2-1; tentatively, D is TRBD2 (6 bases). Germline V gives CDR1 PRHDT, CDR2 FYEKMQ (reference sequence). The CDR3 sequence is 13 residues long. V was trimmed by 0 bases and J by 7 bases, leaving 7 bases between them.